Listed below are T cell receptor beta chains from one sample, sequenced in a study of T-cell reconstitution after alpha-beta-depleted transplantation in children. TCRdb recomputed calls from the PCR reads with MiXCR, one row per CDR3 protein. The table records roughly 500,000 distinct CDR3 sequences, around 19% of them present only once. The source material was PBMCs from the stem cell graft donor, sampled from the stem cell graft. The receptor set was obtained from a human donor who donated a stem cell graft to a child with acute lymphoblastic leukemia. The CDR3 runs from the conserved cysteine through the conserved F or W. The D gene is left open where the match is weak. Only part of the rows carry a size: once, few, many, or a class if the clone is expanded.

v_gene	j_gene	abundance	d_gene	CDR3nt	CDR3aa
TRBV10-3	TRBJ2-1	few	TRBD1	TGTGCCATCAGCAGGGGGAGAAGGAATGAGCAGTTCTTC	CAISRGRRNEQFF
TRBV6-5	TRBJ1-2	.	.	TGTGCCAGCAGTTCGGCAGGGGAGGACTATGGCTACACCTTC	CASSSAGEDYGYTF
TRBV12-3/TRBV12-4	TRBJ1-5	many	.	TGTGCCAGCAGTTTATCGGCAGGGAATCAGCCCCAGCATTTT	CASSLSAGNQPQHF
TRBV12-3/TRBV12-4	TRBJ2-3	few	TRBD1	TGTGCCAGCAGTCCACAACAGGGGGCCAAAGATACGCAGTATTTT	CASSPQQGAKDTQYF
TRBV12-3/TRBV12-4	TRBJ2-1	.	.	TGTGCCAGCAGTCCAGGGGCTTCCCTGTTCTTC	CASSPGASLFF
TRBV7-9	TRBJ2-2	many	.	TGTGCCAGCAGTTCTCGAGGGGGAAACACCGGGGAGCTGTTTTTT	CASSSRGGNTGELFF
TRBV12-3/TRBV12-4	TRBJ1-2	few	.	TGTGCCAGCAGTTTCATCGGGGACGGCTACACCTTC	CASSFIGDGYTF
TRBV6-1	TRBJ2-2	.	TRBD2	TGTGCCAGCAGTCGGACTAGCGGGTGGGGCGGCACCGGGGAGCTGTTTTTT	CASSRTSGWGGTGELFF
TRBV11-2	TRBJ1-2	few	.	TGTGCCAGCAGCTTAGAGGGGTGGAGGACAGACTATGGCTACACCTTC	CASSLEGWRTDYGYTF
TRBV7-3	TRBJ2-1	few	TRBD2	TGTGCCAGCAGCCTGGGACTAGCGGGAGAAGGTATCCACAATGAGCAGTTCTTC	CASSLGLAGEGIHNEQFF
TRBV5-5	TRBJ2-1	.	TRBD1	TGTGCCAGCAGCTTGGCCGGGACAGGACTCAATGACCAGTTCTTC	CASSLAGTGLNDQFF
TRBV3-1	TRBJ2-5	once	.	TGTGCCAGCAGCCATTCGCTTTTGGGGACCCAGTACTTC	CASSHSLLGTQYF
TRBV20-1	TRBJ2-7	.	.	TGCAGTGCTAGTCTTTCAGAGAGGCCCTACGAGCAGTACTTC	CSASLSERPYEQYF
TRBV27	TRBJ1-4	many	.	TGTGCCAGCAGGAGGGGAGTCGTTGAAAAACTGTTTTTT	CASRRGVVEKLFF
TRBV20-1	TRBJ2-1	few	TRBD2	TGCAGTGCTAGACGGACTAGCAGGGATGAGCAGTTCTTC	CSARRTSRDEQFF
TRBV4-2	TRBJ2-2	.	.	TGTGCCAGCAGCCAACCGAGGAGGGGAGAGGGCGGGGAGCTGTTTTTT	CASSQPRRGEGGELFF
TRBV6-2/TRBV6-3	TRBJ2-7	few	.	TGTGCCAGTACATTGGGCATACTCTACGAGCAGTACTTC	CASTLGILYEQYF
TRBV5-1	TRBJ2-7	.	.	TGCGCCAGCAGCTTCGGGGGAATCTCCTACGAGCAGTACTTC	CASSFGGISYEQYF
TRBV7-9	TRBJ2-5	.	TRBD2	TGTGCCAGCAGCCCTAGACTAGCGGGAGATGAGACCCAGTACTTC	CASSPRLAGDETQYF
TRBV7-9	TRBJ2-3	.	.	TGTGCCAGCAGCTTCCCAATGGATACGCAGTATTTT	CASSFPMDTQYF
TRBV7-8	TRBJ1-3	few	.	TGTGCCAGCAGCTTTCAAGGAAACACCATATATTTT	CASSFQGNTIYF
TRBV27	TRBJ2-2	few	.	TGTGCCAGCCTTAGTTGGGGCACCGGGGAGCTGTTTTTT	CASLSWGTGELFF
TRBV27	TRBJ2-7	many	.	TGTGCCAGCAGTTCGGGACTCTCCTACGAGCAGTACTTC	CASSSGLSYEQYF
TRBV5-1	TRBJ2-3	.	TRBD1	TGCGCCAGCAGCCGTGGACAGGTCCCAGATACGCAGTATTTT	CASSRGQVPDTQYF
TRBV19	TRBJ2-1	.	TRBD2	TGTGCCAGTACCGCCGGGACTAGCGGTTACAATGAGCAGTTCTTC	CASTAGTSGYNEQFF
TRBV5-6	TRBJ2-7	.	.	TGTGCCAGCAGCTTGGTGGAACTACTACGGGAGCAGTACTTC	CASSLVELLREQYF
TRBV7-9	TRBJ2-7	few	.	TGTGCCAGCAGCTGGCCGGAGACAGGCTCCTACGAGCAGTACTTC	CASSWPETGSYEQYF
TRBV20-1	TRBJ2-3	few	TRBD2	TGCAGTGCTGTTCCGGGACTAGTCACAGATACGCAGTATTTT	CSAVPGLVTDTQYF
TRBV7-2	TRBJ2-7	.	TRBD2	TGTGCCAGCAGCTTAGACGGACCCGGGAGGGGGTACGAGCAGTACTTC	CASSLDGPGRGYEQYF
TRBV27	TRBJ1-2	.	.	TGTGCCAGCAGTTTCGGACGGTTAACCTCCAACTATGGCTACACCTTC	CASSFGRLTSNYGYTF
TRBV10-3	TRBJ2-1	few	.	TGTGCCATCAGGGATAGCGGTCCCTCCTACAATGAGCAGTTCTTC	CAIRDSGPSYNEQFF
TRBV20-1	TRBJ2-1	once	TRBD2	TGCAGTGCTAGCGGGTTAGGGACTAGCGGGAGGGGCGTCGAGCAGTTCTTC	CSASGLGTSGRGVEQFF
TRBV19	TRBJ1-5	.	TRBD1	TGTGCCAGTAGTCCCAGACAGGGTTATCAGCCCCAGCATTTT	CASSPRQGYQPQHF
TRBV29-1	TRBJ2-3	.	.	TGCAGCGTTGAGGAGGTCAATACAGATACGCAGTATTTT	CSVEEVNTDTQYF
TRBV20-1	TRBJ2-1	.	.	TGCAGTGCTAGAGATCGGTCGGGGGCCGGCCTCCTCCTCAATGAGCAGTTCTTC	CSARDRSGAGLLLNEQFF
TRBV12-3/TRBV12-4	TRBJ2-1	.	.	TGTGCCAGCACCTACTGGTCCTCCTACAATGAGCAGTTCTTC	CASTYWSSYNEQFF
TRBV11-3	TRBJ1-1	few	TRBD1	TGTGCCAGCAGCTTAGGTCGGACAGGGATGAAGAACACTGAAGCTTTCTTT	CASSLGRTGMKNTEAFF
TRBV11-3	TRBJ2-7	few	.	TGTGCCAGCAGCAGGTTCACAGGTATCGAGCAGTACTTC	CASSRFTGIEQYF
TRBV10-1	TRBJ1-1	.	.	TGCGCCAGCAGTGAGTCGGGGGCTGAAGCTTTCTTT	CASSESGAEAFF
TRBV4-1	TRBJ1-1	once	.	TGCGCCAGCAGCCAAGTGGGGCTCCAGAACACTGAAGCTTTCTTT	CASSQVGLQNTEAFF
TRBV5-1	TRBJ2-3	few	.	TGCGCCAGCAGCTGGGGAAATATGGGTTCGGCGCAGTATTTT	CASSWGNMGSAQYF
TRBV11-2	TRBJ2-7	.	.	TGTGCCAGCAGCTTGGAGGGACAGTTTAACTACGAGCAGTACTTC	CASSLEGQFNYEQYF